The 30 T cell receptor beta chains below all came from one sample that was sequenced in a study of blood T cell repertoires in COVID-19. TCRdb's copy holds only in-frame clones and misses some; the assay was immunoSEQ multiplex PCR. The data hold 65,000 to 95,000 clones, with 89% observed a single time. Input material: peripheral blood. Receptors originate from an elderly man with acute or convalescent COVID-19.

The chain has TRBV19 and TRBJ1-1, with TRBD1 matching over 12 bases. The CDR3 contains 20 residues. Germline V CDR1 and CDR2: LNHDA, SQIVND (reference sequence). V dropped 6 bases and J dropped 0; count of bases not matched to a gene: 17. The CDR3 DNA is TGTGCCAGTAGGTCAGAAGGGACAGGGGGCGGCTCAAGGATGAACACTGAAGCTTTCTTT. Protein: CASRSEGTGGGSRMNTEAFF.

V gene TRBV7-2 combines with J gene TRBJ1-5; 11 bases map to TRBD1. Per germline, CDR1 SGHTA and CDR2 FQGNSA. The length of the CDR3 is 17 residues. V dropped 1 base and J dropped 6; count of bases not matched to a gene: 8. The CDR3 loop is CASSLVSGTGGRQPQHF. The DNA for the CDR3 is TGTGCCAGCAGCTTAGTTTCCGGGACAGGGGGTCGTCAGCCCCAGCATTTT.

This rearrangement joins TRBV24-1 to TRBJ1-1, with D possibly being TRBD1 (6 bases). Between the trimmed V and J ends, which lost 10 bases and 5 bases, there was a span of 16 bases. CDR1 is KGHDR and CDR2 is SFDVKD in the germline V gene. This CDR3 has 13 residues. CDR3 loop: CATGGLGETEAFF. CDR3 in DNA: TGTGCCACGGGGGGGCTTGGGGAGACTGAAGCTTTCTTT.

The rearrangement links TRBV14 to TRBJ2-5, with 7 nucleotides matching TRBD2. After removal of 1 base from V and 5 bases from J, the junction contained 10 bases not matched to a gene. This CDR3 has 16 residues. Germline-derived CDR1 and CDR2 are SGHDN and FVKESK. CDR3 in amino acids: CASSQGRLAAGETQYF. The CDR3 DNA reads as TGTGCCAGCAGCCAAGGGCGTCTAGCGGCGGGGGAGACCCAGTACTTC. Filled out from reference TRBV14 and TRBJ2-5, the complete variable domain reads EAGVTQFPSHSVIEKGQTVTLRCDPISGHDNLYWYRRVMGKEIKFLLHFVKESKQDESGMPNNRFLAERTGGTYSTLKVQPAELEDSGVYFCASSQGRLAAGETQYFGPGTRLLVL.

This chain connects TRBV6-5 to TRBJ1-4; the match to TRBD1 covers 8 bases. Losses at the gene ends were 8 bases for V and 5 bases for J; bases not matched to a gene: 7. Germline CDR1 is MNHEY and CDR2 is SVGAGI. The CDR3 is made up of 14 amino acids. The CDR3 DNA is TGTGCCAGCTCCCCGGACAGGGAGAATGAAAAACTGTTTTTT. It specifies CASSPDRENEKLFF.

The chain is built from TRBV2 and TRBJ2-1; TRBD2 is a possible D gene (5 bases). Trimming left V 4 bases short and J 9 bases short, with 13 bases between. Germline-derived CDR1 and CDR2 are SNHLY and FYNNEI. The length of the CDR3 is 13 residues. The CDR3 sequence: CASSVDSVGEQFF. CDR3 sequence (DNA): TGTGCCAGCAGTGTGGATAGCGTGGGTGAGCAGTTCTTC.

The V gene is TRBV5-1, the J gene TRBJ2-3; D call uncertain. CDR1 and CDR2 (germline): SGHRS, YFSETQ. Deletions cut 2 bases from V and 1 base from J, with 8 bases between. This CDR3 comprises 14 residues. CDR3 region: CASSLGDGTDTQYF. The CDR3 coding sequence is TGCGCCAGCAGCTTAGGAGACGGCACAGATACGCAGTATTTT.

This clone was seen only once. The chain joins TRBV7-8 to TRBJ1-5; D is possibly TRBD1 (6 bases). Germline CDR1 SGHVS, CDR2 FQNEAQ. The CDR3 runs 15 residues. V gave up 5 bases and J gave up 3 bases, with 14 bases separating them. The CDR3 protein is CASSTEGVINQPQHF. The CDR3 region has the DNA TGTGCCAGCAGCACAGAGGGGGTGATCAATCAGCCCCAGCATTTT.

The rearrangement uses TRBV6-5 and TRBJ1-6; D is possibly TRBD1 (5 bases). This CDR3 region has 15 residues. CDR1 MNHEY and CDR2 SVGAGI come from the germline V gene. The V end lost 6 bases, the J end lost 7 bases, and 16 bases lay between the germline ends. The CDR3 region is CASRLTGGGNSPLHF. The CDR3 DNA sequence: TGTGCCAGCAGACTAACGGGGGGTGGAAATTCACCCCTCCACTTT.

This sequence joins TRBV10-3 and TRBJ2-1, with TRBD1 identical over 10 bases. The CDR3 is 15 residues long. Unmatched junction bases numbered 8, after V lost 7 bases and J lost 5 bases. The V gene's germline CDR1 is ENHRY and CDR2 SYGVKD. The CDR3 nucleotides read TGTGCCATCAACCCCGGGACAGGGGTCAACAATGAGCAGTTCTTC. Translating gives CAINPGTGVNNEQFF.

The chain joins TRBV19 to TRBJ2-1, with D perhaps matching TRBD2 (5 bases). V was pared by 3 bases and J by 3 bases, with 9 bases between. Germline values: CDR1 LNHDA, CDR2 SQIVND (reference sequence). The CDR3 loop spans 14 amino acids. The CDR3 sequence is CASSMQSGYNEQFF. The CDR3 nucleotides read TGTGCCAGTAGTATGCAGAGCGGCTACAATGAGCAGTTCTTC.

The V and J genes are TRBV29-1 and TRBJ2-5, with TRBD1 matching over 10 bases. CDR1 is SQVTM and CDR2 is ANQGSEA in the germline V gene. Trimming cost V 6 bases and J 6 bases; bases outside gene matches: 7. CDR3 length: 13 amino acids. The CDR3 nucleotides are TGCAGCGTGGAGGGGACAGGGGCACAGACCCAGTACTTC. This codes for CSVEGTGAQTQYF.

The chain has TRBV4-1 and TRBJ1-2; 8 bases match TRBD1. The trim removed 0 bases at V and 8 bases at J, leaving 17 bases unmatched. Germline assignment: CDR1 MGHRA and CDR2 YSYEKL. This CDR3 is built from 18 residues. The CDR3 region is CASSQEPNLTGEKQGYTF. CDR3 DNA: TGCGCCAGCAGCCAAGAGCCCAACCTGACAGGGGAGAAGCAAGGCTACACCTTC.

CDR3 nucleotides: TGTGCCAGTAGTATAGATCTCAACAGCAACTACTATGGCTACACCTTC. Its protein is CASSIDLNSNYYGYTF. V usage is TRBV19 and J usage is TRBJ1-2; no firm D call. The germline CDR1 and CDR2 sequences are LNHDA and SQIVND (reference sequence). This CDR3 spans 16 amino acids. V was clipped by 0 bases and J by 3 bases, with 14 bases between them.

This chain links TRBV6-5 with TRBJ2-1; 13 bases agree with TRBD2. The trim removed 2 bases at V and 6 bases at J, leaving 4 bases unmatched. CDR1 is MNHEY and CDR2 is SVGAGI in the germline V gene. CDR3 length: 16 residues. The CDR3 sequence: CASSYTLAGGSNEQFF. The CDR3, as DNA: TGTGCCAGCAGTTACACACTAGCGGGGGGGTCCAATGAGCAGTTCTTC.

This clone was observed once. The chain has TRBV6-1 and TRBJ1-2; the D gene is possibly TRBD1 (5 bases). Germline V gene lookup returns CDR1 MNHNS and CDR2 SASEGT. The V gene lost 2 bases and the J gene lost 0 bases, with 13 bases spanning the gap. The CDR3 covers 16 residues. The CDR3 loop reads CASSESTAIPNYGYTF. In DNA form, the CDR3 reads TGTGCCAGCAGTGAATCGACAGCCATCCCTAACTATGGCTACACCTTC.

J is TRBJ2-7 and V is TRBV5-1; 12 nucleotides match TRBD2. Per germline, CDR1 SGHRS and CDR2 YFSETQ. This CDR3 has 17 amino acids. J lost 2 bases, V lost 0 bases, and 6 bases had no gene match. The CDR3 nucleotides are TGCGCCAGCAGCTTGGCCTCGCTAGCGGGAGGGCCCTACGAGCAGTACTTC. It codes for CASSLASLAGGPYEQYF.

This chain links TRBV24-1 with TRBJ2-1; TRBD1 is a possible D gene (5 bases). The V end was cut by 3 bases, the J end by 0 bases, with 8 bases between. Per germline, CDR1 KGHDR and CDR2 SFDVKD. The CDR3 runs to 15 residues. The CDR3 coding sequence is TGTGCCACCAGTGATCCAGGGTACTCCTACAATGAGCAGTTCTTC. Its protein product is CATSDPGYSYNEQFF.

The CDR3, as DNA: TGTGCCAGCAGCTTGGCCTTAGTTTCCGGGGAGCTGTTTTTT. Protein product: CASSLALVSGELFF. The J gene is TRBJ2-2, the V gene TRBV5-4; no reliable D call. Per the germline V gene, CDR1 is SGHNT and CDR2 is YYREEE (reference sequence). The CDR3 is 14 residues long. Trimming stripped 0 bases from V and 6 bases from J, with 9 bases between.

V and J are TRBV5-1 and TRBJ2-1, with D possibly matching TRBD2 (5 bases). The CDR3 contains 13 residues. Germline V CDR1 and CDR2: SGHRS, YFSETQ. The V end was cut by 2 bases, the J end by 8 bases, with 11 bases between. For the CDR3, the DNA is TGCGCCAGCAGCTTCACTAGTTCTGATGAGCAGTTCTTC. Translated, it gives CASSFTSSDEQFF.

This sequence joins TRBV25-1 and TRBJ2-5; a weak D match, TRBD2 (5 bases). The CDR3 contains 15 residues. CDR1 is MGHDK and CDR2 is SYGVNS in the germline V gene. Trimming left V 2 bases short and J 5 bases short, with 15 bases between. The CDR3 region is CASSESLTREETQYF. The CDR3 nucleotides read TGTGCCAGCAGTGAAAGTCTAACTAGAGAGGAGACCCAGTACTTC.

V gene TRBV6-5 combines with J gene TRBJ2-7; D possibly corresponds to TRBD1 (5 bases). The CDR3 is 16 amino acids. V dropped 2 bases and J dropped 0 bases, with 14 bases sitting between them. Germline-derived CDR1 and CDR2 are MNHEY and SVGAGI. For the CDR3, the DNA is TGTGCCAGCAGTTACGGCGGACAAGCCAACTCCTACGAGCAGTACTTC. Its translation is CASSYGGQANSYEQYF.

The chain has TRBV19 and TRBJ1-2, with D hard to call. Germline V gene data show CDR1 as LNHDA and CDR2 as SQIVND (reference sequence). The V gene lost 7 bases and the J gene lost 8 bases, with 11 bases spanning the gap. CDR3 length: 11 residues. CDR3 sequence: CASNEGYGYTF. The DNA of the CDR3 is TGTGCCAGTAACGAGGGTTACGGCTACACCTTC.

This chain connects TRBV19 to TRBJ2-1, with TRBD2 identical over 7 bases. Trimming removed 0 bases from V and 2 bases from J; junction bases left unmatched: 1. CDR3 size: 15 residues. Germline CDR1 and CDR2: LNHDA and SQIVND (reference sequence). The CDR3 protein is CASSIEAGPYNEQFF. The CDR3 nucleotides read TGTGCCAGTAGTATAGAAGCGGGACCCTACAATGAGCAGTTCTTC. Filled out from reference TRBV19 and TRBJ2-1, the complete variable domain reads DGGITQSPKYLFRKEGQNVTLSCEQNLNHDAMYWYRQDPGQGLRLIYYSQIVNDFQKGDIAEGYSVSREKKESFPLTVTSAQKNPTAFYLCASSIEAGPYNEQFFGPGTRLTVL.

The chain has TRBV24-1 and TRBJ1-4, with TRBD1 identical over 9 bases. Trimming at V came to 2 bases and at J to 7 bases, leaving 7 bases not matched to a gene. There are 16 residues in the CDR3. CDR1 is KGHDR and CDR2 is SFDVKD in the germline V gene. CDR3 sequence reads: CATSDSPGQGIEKLFF. DNA for the CDR3: TGTGCCACCAGTGATTCCCCAGGACAGGGGATTGAAAAACTGTTTTTT.

This clone was detected only a few times. The rearrangement joins TRBV7-9 to TRBJ1-3; D is uncertain. CDR3 length equals 12 residues. The germline V and J ends were trimmed by 6 bases and 2 bases, with 5 bases remaining between them. CDR1 is SEHNR and CDR2 is FQNEAQ in the germline V gene (reference sequence). The CDR3 DNA is TGTGCCAGCAGGTCAACTGGAAACACCATATATTTT. Encoded protein: CASRSTGNTIYF. Looking up the rest from reference TRBV7-9 and TRBJ1-3 gives the full variable domain: DTGVSQNPRHKITKRGQNVTFRCDPISEHNRLYWYRQTLGQGPEFLTYFQNEAQLEKSRLLSDRFSAERPKGSFSTLEIQRTEQGDSAMYLCASRSTGNTIYFGEGSWLTVV.

This clone was found a few times. This sequence joins TRBV19 and TRBJ1-1, with a tentative D call TRBD1 (5 bases). Trimming took 5 bases from V and 4 from J, leaving 14 bases between them. This CDR3 comprises 14 residues. Germline CDR1 LNHDA, CDR2 SQIVND (reference sequence). For the CDR3, the DNA is TGTGCCAGTAGTTCTCTCGGGGGACGCACTGAAGCTTTCTTT. This translates into CASSSLGGRTEAFF.

This clone has a single count. V gene TRBV30 combines with J gene TRBJ2-7, with 12 bases identical to TRBD2. Germline CDR1 is GTSNPN and CDR2 is SVGIG (reference sequence). The CDR3 runs to 17 residues. Trimming took 1 base from V and 0 from J; bases not matched to a gene: 7. The DNA of the CDR3 is TGTGCCTGGAGTGCTTTCGGACTAGCGGGGATCTCCTACGAGCAGTACTTC. Protein sequence: CAWSAFGLAGISYEQYF.

The chain carries TRBV7-2 and TRBJ1-2, with TRBD1 as a possible D gene (6 bases). The ends were cut back, 4 bases at V and 2 bases at J, with 8 bases in the middle. Germline CDR1 SGHTA, CDR2 FQGNSA. The CDR3 runs 13 residues. The DNA for the CDR3 is TGTGCCAGCAGCTGGGGGCAGAACTATGGCTACACCTTC. Protein: CASSWGQNYGYTF. The full variable domain, its missing parts supplied by reference TRBV7-2 and TRBJ1-2, is GAGVSQSPSNKVTEKGKDVELRCDPISGHTALYWYRQSLGQGLEFLIYFQGNSAPDKSGLPSDRFSAERTGGSVSTLTIQRTQQEDSAVYLCASSWGQNYGYTFGSGTRLTVV.

The chain joins TRBV2 to TRBJ1-2; TRBD1 is a possible D gene (5 bases). Germline loops: CDR1 SNHLY, CDR2 FYNNEI. V was pared by 9 bases and J by 6 bases, with 23 bases between. This CDR3 has 15 amino acids. CDR3 in amino acids: CARLSSGPGGDGYTF. The CDR3 DNA follows: TGTGCCAGACTTTCATCAGGCCCCGGAGGGGATGGCTACACCTTC.